These T cell receptor beta chains were read from a single sample in a study of T-cell memory formation after mild COVID-19. TCRdb analysed the 5' RACE reads with MiXCR anew, one entry per CDR3 protein. The sample lists about 340,000 distinct CDR3 sequences; 10% to 15% were seen once. Material for sequencing was PBMCs or a T cell subset sorted from them (not recorded which). Every receptor here comes from a man between 18 and 35 years old who had mild COVID-19 (a few samples of this study predate the infection). Cell type and time point are not known. Both conserved end residues are part of each CDR3. The D gene is left open where the match is weak. Expanded clones get a size class; other rows say once, few or many, or leave the size out.

size	V	J	D	CDR3	DNA
many	TRBV7-9	TRBJ2-2	.	CASSASWRLTNTGELFF	TGTGCCAGCAGCGCCAGCTGGCGCCTCACGAACACCGGGGAGCTGTTTTTT
.	TRBV12-3/TRBV12-4	TRBJ2-3	.	CASTFRGTDTQYF	TGTGCCAGCACCTTCCGGGGCACAGATACGCAGTATTTT
.	TRBV4-3	TRBJ1-1	.	CASSQERIFTEAFF	TGCGCCAGCAGCCAAGAGAGGATCTTCACTGAAGCTTTCTTT
.	TRBV4-1	TRBJ1-1	.	CASSGRIPTEAFF	TGCGCCAGCAGCGGACGGATTCCCACTGAAGCTTTCTTT
many	TRBV4-1	TRBJ2-6	.	CASSQDFRGARLSSGANVLTF	TGCGCCAGCAGCCAAGATTTTCGGGGGGCGCGGCTATCTTCTGGGGCCAACGTCCTGACTTTC
.	TRBV14	TRBJ1-3	.	CASSQGYTIYF	TGTGCCAGCAGCCAGGGTTACACCATATATTTT
few	TRBV15	TRBJ2-1	.	CATSEGYNEQFF	TGTGCCACCAGTGAGGGGTACAATGAGCAGTTCTTC
.	TRBV7-2	TRBJ2-3	.	CASNVGGLTDTQYF	TGTGCCAGCAACGTTGGGGGCCTCACAGATACGCAGTATTTT
.	TRBV2	TRBJ2-2	TRBD1	CASKPFRDRGITGELFF	TGTGCCAGCAAGCCTTTCCGGGACAGGGGGATCACCGGGGAGCTGTTTTTT
few	TRBV7-8	TRBJ2-3	TRBD2	CASSLELSGRGTDTQYF	TGTGCCAGCAGCTTAGAGCTTAGCGGGCGCGGCACAGATACGCAGTATTTT
few	TRBV9	TRBJ2-2	TRBD2	CASGSGGWNTGELFF	TGTGCCAGTGGTAGCGGGGGGTGGAACACCGGGGAGCTGTTTTTT
few	TRBV3-1	TRBJ1-5	TRBD1	CASSQDFRTGGNQPQHF	TGTGCCAGCAGCCAAGATTTCCGGACAGGGGGAAATCAGCCCCAGCATTTT
.	TRBV19	TRBJ1-1	.	CASSTPFTEAFF	TGTGCCAGTAGTACTCCCTTTACTGAAGCTTTCTTT
few	TRBV5-1	TRBJ2-7	TRBD1	CASSKDRASYEQYF	TGCGCCAGCAGTAAAGACAGGGCCAGCTACGAGCAGTACTTC
many	TRBV18	TRBJ2-7	TRBD1	CASSPGQGTYEQYF	TGTGCCAGCTCACCCGGACAGGGAACCTACGAGCAGTACTTC
.	TRBV4-1	TRBJ2-1	TRBD2	CASSATSGGSYNEQFF	TGCGCCAGCAGCGCGACTAGCGGGGGCTCCTACAATGAGCAGTTCTTC
.	TRBV5-1	TRBJ2-3	.	CASSLAMGRGDTQYF	TGCGCCAGCAGCTTGGCGATGGGACGGGGCGATACGCAGTATTTT
few	TRBV3-1	TRBJ1-2	.	CASSQDLHYGYTF	TGTGCCAGCAGCCAAGATCTTCACTATGGCTACACCTTC
.	TRBV9	TRBJ1-6	TRBD1	CASSLTGGINSPLHF	TGTGCCAGCAGCCTGACAGGGGGCATTAATTCACCCCTCCACTTT
few	TRBV4-2	TRBJ1-4	.	CASSQHYEKLFF	TGTGCCAGCAGCCAACACTATGAAAAACTGTTTTTT
.	TRBV29-1	TRBJ2-2	.	CSVEDQGSRYTGELFF	TGCAGCGTTGAAGATCAGGGGTCCAGATACACCGGGGAGCTGTTTTTT
.	TRBV11-2	TRBJ2-7	.	CASAGFGEQYF	TGTGCCAGCGCAGGATTTGGCGAGCAGTACTTC
.	TRBV20-1	TRBJ1-5	.	CSARVQGELSNQPQHF	TGCAGTGCTAGAGTACAGGGCGAACTGAGCAATCAGCCCCAGCATTTT
.	TRBV20-1	TRBJ2-3	TRBD2	CSARGLAGGPTDTQYF	TGCAGTGCTAGAGGACTAGCGGGGGGCCCCACAGATACGCAGTATTTT
.	TRBV5-1	TRBJ1-1	.	CASSLEGENTEAFF	TGCGCCAGCAGCTTGGAAGGTGAGAACACTGAAGCTTTCTTT
.	TRBV4-1	TRBJ1-6	TRBD1	CASSERGLNSPLHF	TGCGCCAGCAGCGAAAGGGGGCTAAATTCACCCCTCCACTTT
few	TRBV4-3	TRBJ1-1	.	CASSQEFGAVGTEAFF	TGCGCCAGCAGCCAAGAGTTCGGGGCTGTTGGGACTGAAGCTTTCTTT
.	TRBV7-2	TRBJ2-2	.	CASSLNGWSGELFF	TGTGCCAGCAGCTTAAACGGGTGGAGTGGGGAGCTGTTTTTT
few	TRBV7-8	TRBJ2-2	TRBD2	CASSNPAGGTTGELFF	TGTGCCAGCAGCAACCCAGCGGGGGGGACCACCGGGGAGCTGTTTTTT
many	TRBV4-1	TRBJ2-5	.	CASSEDGQTQYF	TGCGCCAGCAGCGAGGATGGACAGACCCAGTACTTC
few	TRBV7-2	TRBJ2-5	.	CASSLSYLETQYF	TGTGCCAGCAGCTTGTCGTATCTAGAGACCCAGTACTTC
few	TRBV4-1	TRBJ1-4	TRBD1	CASSHWTGASPEKLFF	TGCGCCAGCAGCCACTGGACAGGGGCGTCTCCCGAAAAACTGTTTTTT
.	TRBV29-1	TRBJ2-1	.	CSVEDGGNNEQFF	TGCAGCGTTGAAGATGGAGGGAACAATGAGCAGTTCTTC
.	TRBV27	TRBJ2-5	TRBD1	CASSVSTGAEETQYF	TGTGCCAGCAGTGTCAGCACAGGGGCGGAAGAGACCCAGTACTTC
.	TRBV5-1	TRBJ2-1	.	CASSWRGVAYNEQFF	TGCGCCAGCAGCTGGCGCGGCGTCGCTTACAATGAGCAGTTCTTC
few	TRBV7-3	TRBJ2-3	.	CASSLTGNRYSTDTQYF	TGTGCCAGCAGCTTAACAGGGAACCGGTACAGCACAGATACGCAGTATTTT
few	TRBV24-1	TRBJ1-5	.	CATSDPTIGGQPQHF	TGTGCCACCAGTGATCCCACTATAGGGGGACAGCCCCAGCATTTT
few	TRBV10-2	TRBJ2-2	.	CASSGENTGELFF	TGCGCCAGCAGTGGGGAGAACACCGGGGAGCTGTTTTTT
many	TRBV7-9	TRBJ1-1	TRBD1	CASSLSGTGALAFF	TGTGCCAGCAGCTTATCCGGGACAGGGGCGTTGGCTTTCTTT
.	TRBV18	TRBJ1-1	.	CASSPVRLNTEAFF	TGTGCCAGCTCACCAGTACGGCTGAACACTGAAGCTTTCTTT
.	TRBV20-1	TRBJ2-5	TRBD1	CSAYRDSEETQYF	TGCAGTGCCTACCGGGACAGCGAAGAGACCCAGTACTTC
few	TRBV5-8	TRBJ2-5	.	CASSLWGAETQYF	TGTGCCAGCAGCTTGTGGGGGGCGGAGACCCAGTACTTC
.	TRBV20-1	TRBJ1-2	TRBD1	CSARPRDRVYGYTF	TGCAGTGCTAGGCCCCGGGACAGAGTCTATGGCTACACCTTC
few	TRBV6-2/TRBV6-3	TRBJ2-3	.	CASSYSKLDTQYF	TGTGCCAGCAGTTACTCGAAGTTAGATACGCAGTATTTT
.	TRBV5-1	TRBJ2-7	.	CASSLGAGEHEQYF	TGCGCCAGCAGCTTGGGGGCAGGGGAACACGAGCAGTACTTC
few	TRBV5-1	TRBJ2-7	.	CASSLVGELYEQYF	TGCGCCAGCAGCTTGGTTGGGGAATTGTACGAGCAGTACTTC
few	TRBV7-9	TRBJ2-2	.	CASSLRGGANTGELFF	TGTGCCAGCAGCTTAAGGGGGGGAGCCAACACCGGGGAGCTGTTTTTT
.	TRBV12-3/TRBV12-4	TRBJ2-3	TRBD2	CASSSGTSGWADTQYF	TGTGCCAGCAGCTCCGGGACTAGCGGGTGGGCAGATACGCAGTATTTT
few	TRBV7-2	TRBJ1-4	.	CASSLGGGSFNEKLFF	TGTGCCAGCAGCCTCGGGGGGGGGAGCTTTAATGAAAAACTGTTTTTT
.	TRBV7-3	TRBJ2-5	.	CASSRDSLETQYF	TGTGCCAGCAGCCGGGACTCACTAGAGACCCAGTACTTC
few	TRBV28	TRBJ2-3	.	CASSLRVAPPSTDTQYF	TGTGCCAGCAGTTTGAGGGTCGCACCCCCTAGCACAGATACGCAGTATTTT
many	TRBV2	TRBJ2-3	.	CASSVQGTDTQYF	TGTGCCAGCAGTGTACAGGGCACAGATACGCAGTATTTT